What follows describes a single T cell receptor beta chain. The antigen remains unidentified. TCRdb re-called the 5' RACE reads with MiXCR, one entry per CDR3 protein. The data show 390,000 or so distinct CDR3 sequences, 16% seen once. The V end was cut by 2 bases, the J end by 6 bases, with 9 bases between. Germline CDR1 and CDR2: SGHDT and YYEEEE. This CDR3 is 13 amino acids long. These data are taken from a study of T-cell memory formation after mild COVID-19. Findings and caveats of the study: Day 15 to 85 contracting clones showed balanced CD4/CD8; day 15 to 37 expanders favored CD4+. Memory sampled before infection contained some responding clones, suggesting cross-reactive memory joined. Shrinking CD4+ clones resided mostly in CM and EM, and CD8+ ones in EMRA. In second-wave clones peaking day 37, SARS-CoV-2 specificity remained unconfirmed.

The chain recombines TRBV5-6 with TRBJ2-1, with unresolved D. This sequence was found in a man younger than 35 who had mild COVID-19 (a few samples of this study predate the infection). Cell type and time point are not known. The sample taken for sequencing was PBMCs or a T cell subset sorted from them (not recorded which). The chain's CDR3 is CASSFASGNEQFF. The CDR3, as DNA: TGTGCCAGCAGCTTTGCCTCTGGCAATGAGCAGTTCTTC.